The rows below give T cell receptor beta chains drawn from one sample of a study of T cell responses to AZD1222 COVID-19 vaccine. Repertoires were generated with immunoSEQ multiplex PCR, while TCRdb's copy carries only in-frame clones and drops some. The profile shows roughly 100,000 clones, roughly 86% of them singletons. The material sequenced was peripheral blood, taken 28 days after the second dose of the MenACWY control vaccine. The source of these receptors is an adult who received the MenACWY meningococcal vaccine as a control. CDR3s include the opening cysteine and the closing phenylalanine or tryptophan. The D gene is left open where the match is weak. Where a row states a size, it is once, few, many or the class of an expanded clone; other rows omit it.

J,D,size,V,CDR3,DNA
TRBJ2-7,TRBD1,.,TRBV6-5,CASSLQGTGEQYF,TGTGCCAGCAGTTTACAGGGGACAGGCGAGCAGTACTTC
TRBJ2-5,TRBD1,.,TRBV11-2,CASSSTSGTGSKRGQYF,TGTGCCAGCAGCTCCACTTCCGGGACAGGGTCGAAGAGGGGCCAGTACTTC
TRBJ1-6,TRBD1,once,TRBV18,CASSPGDRGASPLHF,TGTGCCAGCTCACCAGGGGACAGGGGGGCTTCACCCCTCCACTTT
TRBJ1-1,TRBD1,.,TRBV20-1,CSVGDSRAPF,TGCAGTGTAGGGGACAGCCGAGCCCCCTTT
TRBJ1-1,.,.,TRBV5-1,CASSSGTRNTEAFF,TGCGCCAGCAGCTCCGGGACAAGGAACACTGAAGCTTTCTTT
TRBJ1-1,TRBD1,.,TRBV5-6,CASSSWTGAIGNTEAFF,TGTGCCAGCAGCTCATGGACAGGGGCCATCGGGAACACTGAAGCTTTCTTT
TRBJ2-3,.,.,TRBV6-2/TRBV6-3,CASSYSPSRGSFTDTQYF,TGTGCCAGCAGTTACTCGCCCTCCAGGGGAAGCTTCACAGATACGCAGTATTTT
TRBJ2-5,.,.,TRBV5-5,CASSPGPSQETQYF,TGTGCCAGCAGCCCGGGTCCTTCTCAAGAGACCCAGTACTTC
TRBJ1-2,.,.,TRBV19,CASSTKDLMTGYTF,TGTGCCAGTAGTACTAAGGACCTCATGACGGGCTACACCTTC
TRBJ1-5,TRBD1,.,TRBV7-9,CASSLGQGSNQPQHF,TGTGCCAGCAGCTTAGGACAGGGGAGCAATCAGCCCCAGCATTTT